This TCR beta chain is drawn from a study of T-cell memory formation after mild COVID-19. The wider study: TCR clusters were mostly donor specific.

The study's findings and limits: Contracting CD8+ clones were enriched in EMRA, CD4+ mainly in CM and EM.

Remarks on this clonotype: The antigen is unknown.

TCRdb reprocessed the 5' RACE reads via MiXCR and lists one record per CDR3 protein. Altogether 470,000 or so distinct CDR3 sequences are present, more than 15% being singletons, with the ten largest covering under 25%. This TCR was sampled from a man younger than 30 who had mild COVID-19 (a few samples of this study predate the infection). Cell type and time point are not known. What was sequenced was PBMCs or a T cell subset sorted from them (not recorded which).

In DNA, the CDR3 is TGTGCCAGCAGTTACCGGGACAGCGACAATGAGCAGTTCTTC. Protein sequence: CASSYRDSDNEQFF. V and J are TRBV27 and TRBJ2-1; 7 nucleotides align to TRBD1. V trimming: 4 bases; J trimming: 5 bases; junction bases outside the gene matches: 5. The CDR3 has 14 residues. Germline V gives CDR1 MNHEY, CDR2 SMNVEV (reference sequence).